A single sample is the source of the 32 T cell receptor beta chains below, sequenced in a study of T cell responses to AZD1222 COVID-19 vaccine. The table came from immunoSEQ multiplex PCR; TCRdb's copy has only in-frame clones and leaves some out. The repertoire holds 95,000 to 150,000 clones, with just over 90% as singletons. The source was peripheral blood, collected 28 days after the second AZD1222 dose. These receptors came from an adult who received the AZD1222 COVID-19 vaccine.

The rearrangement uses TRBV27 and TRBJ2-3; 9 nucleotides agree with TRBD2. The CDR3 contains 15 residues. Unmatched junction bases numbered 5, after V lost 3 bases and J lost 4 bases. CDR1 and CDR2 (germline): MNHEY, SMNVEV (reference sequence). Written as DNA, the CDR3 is TGTGCCAGCAGTTTGGGGGGACTAGCCGCAGATACGCAGTATTTT. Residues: CASSLGGLAADTQYF.

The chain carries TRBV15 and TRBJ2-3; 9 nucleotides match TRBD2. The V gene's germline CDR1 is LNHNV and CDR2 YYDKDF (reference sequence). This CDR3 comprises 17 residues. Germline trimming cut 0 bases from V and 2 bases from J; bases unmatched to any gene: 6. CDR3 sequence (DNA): TGTGCCACCAGCAGAGAGCTTAGCGGGAGAACCACAGATACGCAGTATTTT. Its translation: CATSRELSGRTTDTQYF.

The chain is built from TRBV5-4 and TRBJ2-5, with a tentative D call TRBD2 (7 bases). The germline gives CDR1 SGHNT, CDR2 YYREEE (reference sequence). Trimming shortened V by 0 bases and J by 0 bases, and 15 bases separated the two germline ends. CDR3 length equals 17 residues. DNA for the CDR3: TGTGCCAGCAGCTTGGTAGGCGGGGGCCAGTACCAAGAGACCCAGTACTTC. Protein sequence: CASSLVGGGQYQETQYF. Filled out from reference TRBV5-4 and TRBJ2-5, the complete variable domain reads ETGVTQSPTHLIKTRGQQVTLRCSSQSGHNTVSWYQQALGQGPQFIFQYYREEENGRGNFPPRFSGLQFPNYSSELNVNALELDDSALYLCASSLVGGGQYQETQYFGPGTRLLVL.

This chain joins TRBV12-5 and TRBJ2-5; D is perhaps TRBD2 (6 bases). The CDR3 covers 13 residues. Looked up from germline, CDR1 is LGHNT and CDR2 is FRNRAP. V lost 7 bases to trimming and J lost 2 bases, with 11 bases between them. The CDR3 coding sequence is TGTGCTAGTGCCCCTCGGGGGCAAGAGACCCAGTACTTC. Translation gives CASAPRGQETQYF. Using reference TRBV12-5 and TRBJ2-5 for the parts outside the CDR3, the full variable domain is DARVTQTPRHKVTEMGQEVTMRCQPILGHNTVFWYRQTMMQGLELLAYFRNRAPLDDSGMPKDRFSAEMPDATLATLKIQPSEPRDSAVYFCASAPRGQETQYFGPGTRLLVL.

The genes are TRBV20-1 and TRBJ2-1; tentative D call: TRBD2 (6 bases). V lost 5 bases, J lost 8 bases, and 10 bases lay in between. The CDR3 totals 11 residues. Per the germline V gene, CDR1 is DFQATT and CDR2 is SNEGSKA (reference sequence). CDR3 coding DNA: TGCAGTGCTCGGGGGATCGATGAGCAGTTCTTC. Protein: CSARGIDEQFF.

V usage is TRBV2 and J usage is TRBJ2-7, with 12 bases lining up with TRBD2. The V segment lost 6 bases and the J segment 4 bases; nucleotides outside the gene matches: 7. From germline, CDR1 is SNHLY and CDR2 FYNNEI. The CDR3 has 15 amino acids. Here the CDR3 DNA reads TGTGCCAGCAGCCAAACTAGCGGGAGGTTGTACGAGCAGTACTTC. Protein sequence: CASSQTSGRLYEQYF.

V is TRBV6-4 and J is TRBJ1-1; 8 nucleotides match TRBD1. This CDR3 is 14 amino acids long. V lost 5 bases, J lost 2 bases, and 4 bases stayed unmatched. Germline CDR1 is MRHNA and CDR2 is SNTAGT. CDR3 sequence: CASSTDRENTEAFF. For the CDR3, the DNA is TGTGCCAGCAGTACGGACAGGGAAAACACTGAAGCTTTCTTT.

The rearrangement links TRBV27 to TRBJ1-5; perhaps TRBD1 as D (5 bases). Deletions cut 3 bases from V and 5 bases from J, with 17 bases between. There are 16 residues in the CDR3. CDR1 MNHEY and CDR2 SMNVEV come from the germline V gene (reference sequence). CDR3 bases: TGTGCCAGCAGTTTGCAGGGAGGGTTCGGGGATCAGCCCCAGCATTTT. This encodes CASSLQGGFGDQPQHF.

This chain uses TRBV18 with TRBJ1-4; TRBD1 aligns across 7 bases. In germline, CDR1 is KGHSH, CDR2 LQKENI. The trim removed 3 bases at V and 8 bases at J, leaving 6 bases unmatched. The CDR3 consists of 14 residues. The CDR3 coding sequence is TGTGCCAGCTCACCCAGACAGGGCGGCGAAAAACTGTTTTTT. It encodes CASSPRQGGEKLFF.

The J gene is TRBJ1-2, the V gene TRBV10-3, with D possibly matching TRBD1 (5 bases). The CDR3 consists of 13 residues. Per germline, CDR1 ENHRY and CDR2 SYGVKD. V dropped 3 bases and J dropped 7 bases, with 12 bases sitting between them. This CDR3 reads CAISDLAGGGYTF. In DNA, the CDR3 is TGTGCCATCAGTGACTTGGCGGGGGGTGGCTACACCTTC.

The CDR3 region has the DNA TGTGCCAGCAGCAAGAGACGGGACAGGGTTTCTTCACCCCTCCACTTT. Translation gives CASSKRRDRVSSPLHF. The chain couples TRBV7-2 to TRBJ1-6; 9 bases agree with TRBD1. The CDR3 is made up of 16 amino acids. Germline loops: CDR1 SGHTA, CDR2 FQGNSA. Unmatched junction bases numbered 11, after V lost 5 bases and J lost 9 bases.

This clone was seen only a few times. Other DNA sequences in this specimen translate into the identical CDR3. The DNA of the CDR3 is TGCGCCAGCAGCCAAGATTTCAGTAGCGGCGAGACCCAGTACTTC. Amino acids: CASSQDFSSGETQYF. V is TRBV4-3 and J is TRBJ2-5, with a weak D call TRBD2 (6 bases). Trimming left V 0 bases short and J 5 bases short, with 13 bases between. The CDR3 contains 15 residues. Germline lookup yields CDR1 LGHNA and CDR2 YSLEER.

The CDR3 region is CASSSRDSNSPLHF. In DNA, the CDR3 is TGCGCCAGCAGCTCCAGGGACTCTAATTCACCCCTCCACTTT. The chain recombines TRBV5-1 with TRBJ1-6; D is possibly TRBD1 (5 bases). Per the germline V gene, CDR1 is SGHRS and CDR2 is YFSETQ. The CDR3 length is 14 residues. Trimming cost V 3 bases and J 6 bases, with 10 bases left between them.

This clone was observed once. CDR3 in DNA: TGTGCCAGCAGAGGGGCCGGGGACGGGACCCAGTACTTC. Translation: CASRGAGDGTQYF. The chain joins TRBV7-9 to TRBJ2-5; D might be TRBD1 or TRBD2, each matching 5 bases. Trimming pared 6 bases from V and 7 bases from J, leaving 15 bases between. This CDR3 spans 13 amino acids. CDR1 and CDR2 from the germline V gene are SEHNR and FQNEAQ (reference sequence).

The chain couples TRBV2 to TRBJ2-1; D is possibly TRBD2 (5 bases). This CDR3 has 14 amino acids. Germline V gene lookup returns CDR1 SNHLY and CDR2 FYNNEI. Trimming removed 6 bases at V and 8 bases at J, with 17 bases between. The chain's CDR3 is CASSDYGLHDEQFF. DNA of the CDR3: TGTGCCAGCAGCGACTATGGGCTACACGATGAGCAGTTCTTC.

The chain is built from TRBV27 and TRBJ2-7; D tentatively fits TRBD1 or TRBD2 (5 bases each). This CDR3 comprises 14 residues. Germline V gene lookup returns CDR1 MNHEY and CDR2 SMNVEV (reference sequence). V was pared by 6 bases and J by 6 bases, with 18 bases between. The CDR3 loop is CASSQIRGAGEQYF. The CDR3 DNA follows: TGTGCCAGCAGCCAAATAAGAGGGGCAGGCGAGCAGTACTTC.

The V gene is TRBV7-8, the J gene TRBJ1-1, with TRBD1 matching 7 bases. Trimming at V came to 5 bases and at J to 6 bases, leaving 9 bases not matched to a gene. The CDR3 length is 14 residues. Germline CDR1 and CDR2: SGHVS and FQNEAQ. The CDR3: CASSLGTGAPEAFF. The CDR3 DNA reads TGTGCCAGCAGCCTAGGTACAGGGGCGCCTGAAGCTTTCTTT.

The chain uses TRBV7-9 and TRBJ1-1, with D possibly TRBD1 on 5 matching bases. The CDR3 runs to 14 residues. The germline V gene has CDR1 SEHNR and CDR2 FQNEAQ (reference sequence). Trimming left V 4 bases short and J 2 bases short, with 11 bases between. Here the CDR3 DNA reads TGTGCCAGCAGCTCAATTCAGGGAAACACTGAAGCTTTCTTT. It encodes CASSSIQGNTEAFF.

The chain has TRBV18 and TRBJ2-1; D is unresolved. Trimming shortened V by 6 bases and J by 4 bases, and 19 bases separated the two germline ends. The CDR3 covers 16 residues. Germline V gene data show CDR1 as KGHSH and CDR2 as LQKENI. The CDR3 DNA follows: TGTGCCAGCTCCTCCATGAGGATATGGGGATACAATGAGCAGTTCTTC. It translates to CASSSMRIWGYNEQFF. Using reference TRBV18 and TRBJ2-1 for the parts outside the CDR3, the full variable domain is NAGVMQNPRHLVRRRGQEARLRCSPMKGHSHVYWYRQLPEEGLKFMVYLQKENIIDESGMPKERFSAEFPKEGPSILRIQQVVRGDSAAYFCASSSMRIWGYNEQFFGPGTRLTVL.

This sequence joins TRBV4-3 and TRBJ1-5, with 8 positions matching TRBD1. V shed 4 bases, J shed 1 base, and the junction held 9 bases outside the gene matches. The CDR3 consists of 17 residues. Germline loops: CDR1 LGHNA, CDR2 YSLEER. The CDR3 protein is CASSPTPRQGSNQPQHF. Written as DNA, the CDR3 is TGCGCCAGCAGCCCGACACCCCGACAGGGGAGCAATCAGCCCCAGCATTTT.

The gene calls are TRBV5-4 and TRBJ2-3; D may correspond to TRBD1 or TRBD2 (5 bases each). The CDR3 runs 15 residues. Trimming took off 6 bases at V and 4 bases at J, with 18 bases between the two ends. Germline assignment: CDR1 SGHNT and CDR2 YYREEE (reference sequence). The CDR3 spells CASTVGAGGPDTQYF. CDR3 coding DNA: TGTGCCAGCACCGTTGGGGCGGGCGGACCAGATACGCAGTATTTT.

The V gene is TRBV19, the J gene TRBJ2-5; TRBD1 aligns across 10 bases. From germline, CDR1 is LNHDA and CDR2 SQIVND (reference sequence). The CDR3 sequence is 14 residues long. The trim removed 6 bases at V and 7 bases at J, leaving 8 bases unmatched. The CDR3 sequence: CASSPGQGSVTQYF. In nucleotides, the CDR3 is TGTGCCAGTAGCCCGGGACAGGGGAGTGTGACCCAGTACTTC.

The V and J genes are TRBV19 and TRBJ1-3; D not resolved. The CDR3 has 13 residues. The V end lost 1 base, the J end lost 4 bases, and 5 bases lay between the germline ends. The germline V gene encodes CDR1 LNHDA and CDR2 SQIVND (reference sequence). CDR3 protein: CASSIGGGNTIYF. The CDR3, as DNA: TGTGCCAGTAGTATAGGAGGAGGAAACACCATATATTTT. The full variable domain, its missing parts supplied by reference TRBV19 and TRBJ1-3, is DGGITQSPKYLFRKEGQNVTLSCEQNLNHDAMYWYRQDPGQGLRLIYYSQIVNDFQKGDIAEGYSVSREKKESFPLTVTSAQKNPTAFYLCASSIGGGNTIYFGEGSWLTVV.

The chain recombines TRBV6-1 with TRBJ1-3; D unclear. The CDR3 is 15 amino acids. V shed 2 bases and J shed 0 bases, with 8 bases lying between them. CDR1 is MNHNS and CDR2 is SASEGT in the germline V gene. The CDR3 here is CASSELGSSGNTIYF. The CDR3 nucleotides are TGTGCCAGCAGTGAATTGGGGAGCTCTGGAAACACCATATATTTT.

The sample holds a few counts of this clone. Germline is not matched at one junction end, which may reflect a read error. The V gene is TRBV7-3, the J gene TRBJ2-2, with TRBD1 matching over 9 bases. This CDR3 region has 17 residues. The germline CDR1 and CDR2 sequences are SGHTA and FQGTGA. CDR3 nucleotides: TGCGGCGGGGGACAGGGCCCGAGACTAGATCGCGCCGGGGAGCTGTTTTTT. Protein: CGGGQGPRLDRAGELFF.

CDR3 DNA sequence: TGTGCCAGCTCACCCCTCTTTGACGGTGAAGGAACTGAAGCTTTCTTT. It translates to CASSPLFDGEGTEAFF. This chain links TRBV18 with TRBJ1-1; D not resolved. This CDR3 is built from 16 residues. Germline values: CDR1 KGHSH, CDR2 LQKENI. The germline V and J ends were trimmed by 3 bases and 5 bases, with 19 bases remaining between them.

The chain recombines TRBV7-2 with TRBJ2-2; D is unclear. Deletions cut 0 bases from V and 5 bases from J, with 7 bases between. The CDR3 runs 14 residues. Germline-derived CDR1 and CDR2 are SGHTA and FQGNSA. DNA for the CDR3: TGTGCCAGCAGCTTAGCCCCTCCGACCGGGGAGCTGTTTTTT. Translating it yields CASSLAPPTGELFF.

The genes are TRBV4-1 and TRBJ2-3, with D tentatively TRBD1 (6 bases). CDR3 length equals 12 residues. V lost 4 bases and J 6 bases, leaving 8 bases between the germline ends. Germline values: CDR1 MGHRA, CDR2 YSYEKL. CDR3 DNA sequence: TGCGCCAGCAGCCGGGGGCCTGATACGCAGTATTTT. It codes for CASSRGPDTQYF.

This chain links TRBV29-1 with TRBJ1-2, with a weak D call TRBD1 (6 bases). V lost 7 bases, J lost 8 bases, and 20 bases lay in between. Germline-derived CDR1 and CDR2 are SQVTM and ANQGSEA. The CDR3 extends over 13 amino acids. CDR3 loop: CSAAWGQGSGYTF. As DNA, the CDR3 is TGCAGCGCTGCCTGGGGACAAGGGAGCGGCTACACCTTC.

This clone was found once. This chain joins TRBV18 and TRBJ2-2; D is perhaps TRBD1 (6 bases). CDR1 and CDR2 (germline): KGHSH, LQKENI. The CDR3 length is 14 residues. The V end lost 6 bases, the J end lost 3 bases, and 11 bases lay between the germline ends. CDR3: CASSSAGDTGELFF. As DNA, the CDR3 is TGTGCCAGCTCGTCGGCAGGGGACACCGGGGAGCTGTTTTTT.

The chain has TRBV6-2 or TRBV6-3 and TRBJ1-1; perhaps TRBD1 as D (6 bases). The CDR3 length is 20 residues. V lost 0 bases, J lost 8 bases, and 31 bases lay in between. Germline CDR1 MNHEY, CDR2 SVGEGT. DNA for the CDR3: TGTGCCAGCAGTTACTCGACGGACCCCTGGGCAGGGGCCCAAGACGGGGAAGCTTTCTTT. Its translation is CASSYSTDPWAGAQDGEAFF.

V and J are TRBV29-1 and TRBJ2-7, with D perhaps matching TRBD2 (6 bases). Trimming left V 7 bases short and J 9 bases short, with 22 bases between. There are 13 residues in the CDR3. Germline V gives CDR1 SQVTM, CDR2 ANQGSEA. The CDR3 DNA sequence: TGCAGCGCCGAGTTCCGGGGAGGCTTAGGGCAGTACTTC. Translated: CSAEFRGGLGQYF.